The 18 T cell receptor beta chains below come from one sample, sequenced in a study of blood T cell repertoires in COVID-19. Method: immunoSEQ multiplex PCR; TCRdb's copy keeps in-frame clones and lacks some. The table includes 390,000 or so clones, around 92% detected once. The specimen was peripheral blood. The receptors were sampled from a woman in her 30s with COVID-19, enrolled during active disease.

The chain recombines TRBV11-2 with TRBJ2-1; the match to TRBD2 covers 9 bases. Germline V gene sequence: CDR1 SGHAT, CDR2 FQNNGV. V shed 7 bases and J 14 bases; nucleotides not matched to a gene: 18. This CDR3 is 15 amino acids long. The CDR3 DNA is TGTGCCAGCACCCTATTACGGGCTAGCGGGGAAAGGGAGTTCTTC. It is translated as CASTLLRASGEREFF.

The chain joins TRBV11-2 to TRBJ2-2, with 9 bases that match TRBD2. Germline V gene lookup returns CDR1 SGHAT and CDR2 FQNNGV. The V segment lost 2 bases and the J segment 5 bases; nucleotides outside the gene matches: 3. CDR3 length: 15 amino acids. The chain's CDR3 is CASSLLAGGTGELFF. DNA of the CDR3: TGTGCCAGCAGCTTACTGGCGGGAGGGACCGGGGAGCTGTTTTTT.

This clone has just one count. This chain uses TRBV10-3 with TRBJ2-3; D is unresolved. Trimming left V 4 bases short and J 1 base short, with 9 bases between. The germline CDR1 and CDR2 sequences are ENHRY and SYGVKD. The CDR3 spans 14 residues. For the CDR3, the DNA is TGTGCCATCAGTGCCCACATGGGCACAGATACGCAGTATTTT. Its protein product is CAISAHMGTDTQYF.

This chain uses TRBV4-2 with TRBJ1-2, with 12 positions matching TRBD1. Looked up from germline, CDR1 is LGHNA and CDR2 is YNFKEQ. The CDR3 spans 17 residues. With V trimmed by 4 bases and J by 5 bases, 11 bases remained unmatched. CDR3 in amino acids: CASSRSGRGQGAYGYTF. In DNA form, the CDR3 reads TGTGCCAGCAGCCGCTCCGGACGGGGACAGGGGGCGTATGGCTACACCTTC.

The chain combines TRBV2 with TRBJ2-5; maybe TRBD1 (5 bases). The V end lost 5 bases, the J end lost 2 bases, and 15 bases lay between the germline ends. CDR3 length: 15 amino acids. Germline CDR1 is SNHLY and CDR2 is FYNNEI. CDR3 sequence: CASSRQLRGQETQYF. CDR3 coding DNA: TGTGCCAGCAGTCGTCAATTAAGGGGACAAGAGACCCAGTACTTC.

V and J are TRBV9 and TRBJ2-4; no reliable D call. CDR3 length equals 16 residues. V lost 3 bases, J lost 0 bases, and 13 bases lay in between. Germline CDR1 SGDLS, CDR2 YYNGEE. CDR3 DNA sequence: TGTGCCAGCAGCGGAGGAGTTGGATTAGCCAAAAACATTCAGTACTTC. Translated: CASSGGVGLAKNIQYF.

The gene calls are TRBV9 and TRBJ2-2; TRBD1 agrees at 9 bases. CDR1 SGDLS and CDR2 YYNGEE come from the germline V gene. V was pared by 1 base and J by 4 bases, with 2 bases of the junction left unmatched. The CDR3 contains 15 residues. CDR3 residues: CASSVLDRGTGELFF. The CDR3 bases are TGTGCCAGCAGCGTACTGGACAGGGGCACCGGGGAGCTGTTTTTT.

The rearrangement joins TRBV19 to TRBJ1-1; D ambiguous. V lost 0 bases, J lost 1 base, and 6 bases lay in between. The CDR3 runs to 14 residues. In germline, CDR1 is LNHDA, CDR2 SQIVND (reference sequence). CDR3 in DNA: TGTGCCAGTAGTATAGAACAGCCGAACACTGAAGCTTTCTTT. This codes for CASSIEQPNTEAFF.

This clone has just one count. V gene TRBV3-1 (or the pseudogene TRBV3-2) combines with J gene TRBJ1-6; no clear D. The V end lost 1 base, the J end lost 5 bases, and 9 bases lay between the germline ends. The germline V gene encodes CDR1 LGHDT and CDR2 YNNKEL (reference sequence). This CDR3 is built from 15 residues. CDR3: CASSQGGWDNSPLHF. The CDR3 bases are TGTGCCAGCAGCCAAGGCGGGTGGGATAATTCACCCCTCCACTTT.

About this clone itself: Other DNA sequences in the same sample also yield this CDR3. CDR3 loop: CASSPPGGSTDTQYF. The CDR3 nucleotides are TGTGCCAGCTCACCACCGGGGGGGAGCACAGATACGCAGTATTTT. V gene TRBV18 combines with J gene TRBJ2-3; TRBD2 agrees at 7 bases. The CDR3 loop spans 15 amino acids. V was clipped by 0 bases and J by 0 bases; unmatched bases: 0. The V gene's germline CDR1 is KGHSH and CDR2 LQKENI.

The J gene is TRBJ2-1, the V gene TRBV5-1; 14 bases are a match to TRBD2. The CDR3 covers 15 residues. The V gene's germline CDR1 is SGHRS and CDR2 YFSETQ. Trimming at V came to 4 bases and at J to 6 bases, leaving 3 bases not matched to a gene. CDR3 sequence reads: CASSGGLAGANEQFF. The DNA of the CDR3 is TGCGCCAGCAGCGGGGGACTAGCGGGGGCCAATGAGCAGTTCTTC. Filled out from reference TRBV5-1 and TRBJ2-1, the complete variable domain reads KAGVTQTPRYLIKTRGQQVTLSCSPISGHRSVSWYQQTPGQGLQFLFEYFSETQRNKGNFPGRFSGRQFSNSRSEMNVSTLELGDSALYLCASSGGLAGANEQFFGPGTRLTVL.

The chain joins TRBV18 to TRBJ1-6, with TRBD1 identical over 7 bases. Germline-derived CDR1 and CDR2 are KGHSH and LQKENI. This CDR3 spans 14 amino acids. The J segment lost 11 bases and the V segment lost 4 bases, leaving 8 bases of the junction unmatched. The CDR3 loop reads CASSQYRGTAPLHF. The CDR3 region has the DNA TGTGCCAGCTCACAGTACAGGGGTACGGCACCCCTCCACTTT.

This rearrangement joins TRBV6-5 to TRBJ2-3; perhaps TRBD1 as D (5 bases). CDR1 and CDR2 from the germline V gene are MNHEY and SVGAGI. The ends were cut back, 8 bases at V and 0 bases at J, with 15 bases in the middle. This CDR3 contains 15 residues. For the CDR3, the DNA is TGTGCCAGCCGCCCTGGGGCAGTCAGCACAGATACGCAGTATTTT. Protein sequence: CASRPGAVSTDTQYF.

The chain is built from TRBV5-5 and TRBJ2-1; D unresolved. Trimming cost V 2 bases and J 9 bases, with 12 bases left between them. The CDR3 sequence is 13 residues long. Looked up from germline, CDR1 is SGHKS and CDR2 is YYEKEE (reference sequence). The CDR3 sequence is CASSFDIRSEQFF. CDR3 bases: TGTGCCAGCAGCTTCGATATAAGGAGTGAGCAGTTCTTC.

This chain links TRBV2 with TRBJ1-5; no definite D call. This CDR3 has 13 amino acids. Trimming removed 5 bases at V and 0 bases at J, with 5 bases between. The V gene's germline CDR1 is SNHLY and CDR2 FYNNEI. Here the CDR3 reads CASSRVSNQPQHF. The DNA of the CDR3 is TGTGCCAGCAGTCGGGTTAGCAATCAGCCCCAGCATTTT.

The J gene is TRBJ2-1, the V gene TRBV7-2, with TRBD2 matching 11 bases. The CDR3 extends over 17 amino acids. Looked up from germline, CDR1 is SGHTA and CDR2 is FQGNSA. Trimming took 1 base from V and 4 from J; bases not matched to a gene: 6. The CDR3 DNA follows: TGTGCCAGCAGCTTAGGATTAGCGGGGGGGCGGTACAATGAGCAGTTCTTC. Its protein product is CASSLGLAGGRYNEQFF.

CDR3 sequence: CASSSTKNTEAFF. CDR3 sequence (DNA): TGTGCCAGCAGTTCGACTAAGAACACTGAAGCTTTCTTT. The chain has TRBV6-5 and TRBJ1-1; D uncertain. Between the trimmed V and J ends, which lost 4 bases and 1 base, there was a span of 7 bases. Germline V lookup: CDR1 MNHEY, CDR2 SVGAGI. The CDR3 is 13 residues long.

The chain uses TRBV11-3 and TRBJ1-5, with unresolved D. CDR3 length equals 15 residues. The ends were cut back, 5 bases at V and 3 bases at J, with 14 bases in the middle. Germline CDR1 is SGHNT and CDR2 is YENEEA. The CDR3 region has the DNA TGTGCCAGCAGCCCTCCCCGCGGAGCCAATCAGCCCCAGCATTTT. The encoded protein is CASSPPRGANQPQHF.